Below are 7 T cell receptor beta chains sequenced from a single sample in a study of blood T cell repertoires in COVID-19. Sequenced by immunoSEQ multiplex PCR; TCRdb stores in-frame clones only, minus some. The profile shows fewer than 110,000 clones, about 92% of them singletons. The sequencing input was peripheral blood. These receptors all come from a man over 45 with active COVID-19.

The chain links TRBV19 to TRBJ2-1; 15 bases align to TRBD2. The CDR3 runs 16 residues. V was pared by 1 base and J by 7 bases, with 2 bases of the junction left unmatched. Germline V gene sequence: CDR1 LNHDA, CDR2 SQIVND (reference sequence). For the CDR3, the DNA is TGTGCCAGTAGTATAGTTGGGACTAGCGGGAGGAATGAGCAGTTCTTC. It yields the protein CASSIVGTSGRNEQFF.

The genes are TRBV19 and TRBJ1-1; no reliable D call. Per the germline V gene, CDR1 is LNHDA and CDR2 is SQIVND (reference sequence). V was pared by 0 bases and J by 1 base, with 9 bases between. CDR3 size: 15 residues. In DNA form, the CDR3 reads TGTGCCAGTAGTATAGATTTCTTCGGGAACACTGAAGCTTTCTTT. Amino acids: CASSIDFFGNTEAFF. Full variable domain (outside the CDR3, taken from reference TRBV19 and TRBJ1-1): DGGITQSPKYLFRKEGQNVTLSCEQNLNHDAMYWYRQDPGQGLRLIYYSQIVNDFQKGDIAEGYSVSREKKESFPLTVTSAQKNPTAFYLCASSIDFFGNTEAFFGQGTRLTVV.

The chain carries TRBV19 and TRBJ2-7; 9 nucleotides agree with TRBD1. This CDR3 is 12 amino acids long. Looked up from germline, CDR1 is LNHDA and CDR2 is SQIVND (reference sequence). V shed 6 bases and J 6 bases; nucleotides not matched to a gene: 3. The chain's CDR3 is CASRGQGPEQYF. CDR3 DNA: TGTGCCAGTAGGGGACAGGGCCCCGAGCAGTACTTC.

The chain links TRBV19 to TRBJ1-5, with D possibly matching TRBD1 (5 bases). The germline V and J ends were trimmed by 5 bases and 6 bases, with 17 bases remaining between them. Germline V lookup: CDR1 LNHDA, CDR2 SQIVND (reference sequence). This CDR3 is 15 amino acids long. CDR3 sequence reads: CASSGGGGTGQPQHF. The CDR3 nucleotides read TGTGCCAGTAGTGGCGGGGGAGGAACGGGTCAGCCCCAGCATTTT.

In its sample, this clone was seen once. This chain connects TRBV25-1 to TRBJ2-2; 13 bases are a match to TRBD2. CDR3 length: 16 amino acids. V trimming: 4 bases; J trimming: 1 base; junction bases outside the gene matches: 0. CDR1 and CDR2 (germline): MGHDK, SYGVNS. CDR3: CASSGTSGRNTGELFF. CDR3 DNA sequence: TGTGCCAGCAGTGGGACTAGCGGGAGGAACACCGGGGAGCTGTTTTTT.

This clone was found once. V is TRBV6-1 and J is TRBJ1-3; D is unresolved. Trimming shortened V by 3 bases and J by 1 base, and 7 bases separated the two germline ends. The V gene's germline CDR1 is MNHNS and CDR2 SASEGT. The length of the CDR3 is 14 residues. CDR3 coding DNA: TGTGCCAGCAGTGAGACCGGGTCTGGAAACACCATATATTTT. This gives the protein CASSETGSGNTIYF.

J is TRBJ2-1 and V is TRBV5-1; TRBD2 matches at 14 bases. The CDR3 runs 19 residues. V lost 3 bases, J lost 0 bases, and 8 bases stayed unmatched. The germline V gene has CDR1 SGHRS and CDR2 YFSETQ. CDR3 nucleotide sequence: TGCGCCAGCAGCTCCGGACTAGCGGGAGGCCTGAGCTCCTACAATGAGCAGTTCTTC. Translation gives CASSSGLAGGLSSYNEQFF.